This TCR beta chain was sequenced for a study of T cell responses to AZD1222 COVID-19 vaccine. Looking at the study overall: Whether given at about 4 or about 12 weeks, second doses were pooled. General study findings and limits: Possibly, clonal diversity was underestimated; donors were largely white British and included more females. Variant regions that are unmutated are reportedly the target of nearly half of spike-specific TCRs.

Germline CDR1 SGHDN, CDR2 FVKESK. V was trimmed by 4 bases and J by 6 bases, leaving 18 bases between them. The CDR3 sequence is 15 residues long. A word on this clone: Antigen: not known.

Data came from immunoSEQ multiplex PCR; TCRdb stores just in-frame clones and leaves some out. Of 95,000 to 100,000 clones in the sample, less than 90% were seen once. The chain couples TRBV14 to TRBJ1-1; D might be TRBD1 (6 bases). The clonotype originates from an adult in good health. The source was peripheral blood, collected on day 0 of AZD1222 vaccination. The chain's CDR3 is CASSLVSQGGAEAFF. In nucleotides, the CDR3 is TGTGCCAGCAGCCTCGTGTCACAGGGTGGAGCTGAAGCTTTCTTT. Drawing the rest from reference TRBV14 and TRBJ1-1, the complete variable domain is EAGVTQFPSHSVIEKGQTVTLRCDPISGHDNLYWYRRVMGKEIKFLLHFVKESKQDESGMPNNRFLAERTGGTYSTLKVQPAELEDSGVYFCASSLVSQGGAEAFFGQGTRLTVV.